A single sample gave rise to the 13 T cell receptor beta chains below, sequenced in a study of T cells in women clearing cervical HPV infection. Profiling relied on immunoSEQ multiplex PCR, and the TCRdb table lists in-frame clones only, not all of them. The table lists roughly 42,000 clones. Sequenced input: blood buffy coat. Receptor source: a woman between 18 and 75 years old with a cervical HPV16 infection that either progressed to CIN3+ or cleared (not recorded which).

The CDR3 is CASSHPADTQYF. CDR3 DNA (partial): TGCGCCAGCAGCCACCCAGCAGATACG. The chain recombines TRBV4-1 with TRBJ2-3; D gene unclear. The read is 3 residues too short to cover the CDR3 end, so that end is filled in from the germline J gene. V gave up 3 bases and J gave up 4 bases, with 5 bases separating them. The V gene's germline CDR1 is MGHRA and CDR2 YSYEKL. CDR3 length: 12 residues.

On this clone: The CDR3 end falls 3 residues outside the read, so it is completed with the germline J gene. The chain links TRBV18 to TRBJ1-2; 10 bases map to TRBD1. CDR1 is KGHSH, CDR2 LQKENI, per germline. Trimming removed 5 bases from V and 4 bases from J; junction bases left unmatched: 10. The CDR3 loop spans 16 amino acids. Incomplete CDR3 DNA: TGTGCCAGCTCAACTCCGGGACAGGGGACTTCCTATGGC. This translates into CASSTPGQGTSYG. The entire CDR3 protein reads CASSTPGQGTSYGYTF.

In the case of this clone: Read coverage stops 3 residues before the CDR3 terminus; the germline J gene supplies the remainder. The chain combines TRBV5-6 with TRBJ2-7; 10 nucleotides match TRBD2. Germline trimming cut 0 bases from V and 6 bases from J; bases unmatched to any gene: 3. Germline values: CDR1 SGHDT, CDR2 YYEEEE. The CDR3 is 14 amino acids. CDR3 DNA, as far as it was read: TGTGCCAGCAGCTTGGGCCTAGCGGGGGCCGAG. This sequence encodes CASSLGLAGAE. The entire CDR3 reads CASSLGLAGAEQYF.

With respect to this clone: The sequence runs out 3 residues before the end of the CDR3; the remainder is reconstructed from the germline J gene. V gene TRBV5-1 combines with J gene TRBJ2-2, with 8 bases fitting TRBD1. This CDR3 spans 16 amino acids. Unmatched junction bases numbered 8, after V lost 4 bases and J lost 3 bases. Germline V gives CDR1 SGHRS, CDR2 YFSETQ. The CDR3 sequence: CASSGLWTGHTGELFF. The CDR3 bases that were read are TGCGCCAGCAGCGGCCTATGGACAGGGCACACCGGGGAG.

With regard to this clone: Read data end 3 residues before the CDR3 end; the end is taken from the germline J gene. The chain links TRBV19 to TRBJ1-6; no definite D call. The CDR3 length is 13 residues. Looked up from germline, CDR1 is LNHDA and CDR2 is SQIVND (reference sequence). Trimming pared 6 bases from V and 7 bases from J, leaving 10 bases between. The chain's CDR3 is CASSWQRNSPLHF. CDR3 bases read: TGTGCCAGTAGCTGGCAGCGCAATTCACCC.

Concerning this clone itself: The read terminates 3 residues before the CDR3 end, so the remaining end is supplied by the germline J gene. This chain links TRBV28 with TRBJ1-5; no definite D call. This CDR3 has 13 residues. Trimming stripped 5 bases from V and 3 bases from J, with 8 bases between. Germline assignment: CDR1 MDHEN and CDR2 SYDVKM. CDR3 bases read: TGTGCCAGCAGTCCCATTCACAATCAGCCC. This translates into CASSPIHNQP. In full, the CDR3 reads CASSPIHNQPQHF. Together with reference TRBV28 and TRBJ1-5, the CDR3 gives the full variable domain: DVKVTQSSRYLVKRTGEKVFLECVQDMDHENMFWYRQDPGLGLRLIYFSYDVKMKEKGDIPEGYSVSREKKERFSLILESASTNQTSMYLCASSPIHNQPQHFGDGTRLSIL.

The CDR3 loop reads CASSWLAGETQYF. The covered CDR3 bases are TGTGCCAGCAGCTGGCTAGCTGGGGAGACG. The gene calls are TRBV11-1 and TRBJ2-3, with TRBD2 as a possible D gene (5 bases). The missing CDR3 end, 3 residues past where the read stops, is filled in from the germline J gene. Germline V gene lookup returns CDR1 SGHAT and CDR2 FQDESV (reference sequence). CDR3 size: 13 residues.

CDR3 in amino acids: CSAGGGLAGVKDTQYF. The sequenced part of the CDR3 DNA is TGCAGTGCGGGAGGGGGACTAGCGGGAGTAAAAGATACG. This chain uses TRBV20-1 with TRBJ2-3; 14 nucleotides match TRBD2. The read ends 3 residues early relative to the CDR3; the germline J gene fills the gap. This CDR3 has 16 residues. The germline V gene has CDR1 DFQATT and CDR2 SNEGSKA (reference sequence). Trimming cost V 6 bases and J 5 bases; bases outside gene matches: 10.

Details on this clone: Read sequence stops 3 residues before the CDR3 end, and the germline J gene provides the missing end. The rearrangement joins TRBV23-1 to TRBJ2-3; the D is unclear. TRBV23-1 is an ORF; its function is uncertain. The length of the CDR3 is 16 residues. V was clipped by 0 bases and J by 2 bases, with 12 bases between them. The sequenced part of the CDR3 DNA is TGCGCCAGCAGTCAATCCCCAAGCAACCACACAGATACG. Its translation: CASSQSPSNHTDT. In full, the CDR3 is CASSQSPSNHTDTQYF.

Comment on this clone: From the germline J gene comes the end of the CDR3, since the read stops 3 residues before it. This chain joins TRBV2 and TRBJ2-2; TRBD2 matches at 12 bases. The CDR3 is 16 amino acids. V lost 4 bases to trimming and J lost 0 bases; unmatched junction nucleotides: 0. Germline V gene lookup returns CDR1 SNHLY and CDR2 FYNNEI. The DNA read from the CDR3 is TGTGCCAGCAGTGCTAGCGGGGGGGCGAACACCGGGGAG. Its translation is CASSASGGANTGE. The CDR3 in its entirety is CASSASGGANTGELFF.

The chain's CDR3 is CASSPVLGELFF. The CDR3 DNA, read in part, is TGTGCCAGCAGCCCCGTTTTGGGGGAG. This chain joins TRBV7-9 and TRBJ2-2; no clear D. The CDR3 is cut off 3 residues early in the read; its end comes from the germline J gene. Germline V gene lookup returns CDR1 SEHNR and CDR2 FQNEAQ (reference sequence). The V and J ends lost 5 bases and 8 bases respectively, with 9 bases between them. The CDR3 has 12 amino acids.

With regard to this clone: The read stops 3 residues short of the end of the CDR3; the missing end is completed from the germline J gene. This chain joins TRBV6-2 or TRBV6-3 and TRBJ1-1, with a possible D match to TRBD1 (5 bases). Germline CDR1 reads MNHEY; CDR2 reads SVGEGT. This CDR3 spans 13 amino acids. Incomplete CDR3 DNA: TGTGCCAGCAGTTACGTGGGGCCACCTATG. Translation: CASSYVGPPM. The whole CDR3 protein reads CASSYVGPPMAFF.

Comment on this clone: The DNA ends 3 residues before the CDR3 does, and the rest of the CDR3 is filled in from the germline J gene. The rearrangement links TRBV7-3 to TRBJ1-1, with D possibly being TRBD1 (6 bases). The CDR3 covers 13 residues. Trimming removed 5 bases at V and 5 bases at J, with 12 bases between. Germline V gene sequence: CDR1 SGHTA, CDR2 FQGTGA. CDR3 sequence reads: CASSRGQPTEAFF. CDR3 DNA (partial): TGTGCCAGCAGCCGAGGACAGCCAACTGAA. Variable domain in full (rest from reference TRBV7-3 and TRBJ1-1): GAGVSQTPSNKVTEKGKYVELRCDPISGHTALYWYRQSLGQGPEFLIYFQGTGAADDSGLPNDRFFAVRPEGSVSTLKIQRTERGDSAVYLCASSRGQPTEAFFGQGTRLTVV.